A selection of T cell receptor beta chains follows, all from one sample in a study of PD-L1 blockade in urothelial cancer. Data came from immunoSEQ multiplex PCR; TCRdb stores just in-frame clones and leaves some out. The sample includes about 45,000 clones, roughly nine tenths of them seen just once. Here the sequenced sample was PBMCs, taken around atezolizumab (anti-PD-L1) treatment. Receptors originate from a man between 65 and 85 years old with urothelial cancer. CDR3s include the opening cysteine and the closing phenylalanine or tryptophan. The D gene is left open where the match is weak. Size is stated for part of the rows, as once, few or many counts, or as a class when the clone is expanded.

V gene,J gene,D gene,clone size,CDR3 DNA,CDR3 protein
TRBV10-3,TRBJ2-1,TRBD2,.,TGTGCCATCACCGGAGTTAGCGGGACCAGCCGTCTCAATGAGCAGTTCTTC,CAITGVSGTSRLNEQFF
TRBV7-8,TRBJ2-4,TRBD2,once,TGTGCCAGCAGGCGGACTAGGATAAACATTCAGTACTTC,CASRRTRINIQYF
TRBV11-2,TRBJ2-5,TRBD2,once,TGTGCCAGCAGCACGGGACTAGCGGGAGGGCCGGAGACCCAGTACTTC,CASSTGLAGGPETQYF
TRBV6-6,TRBJ1-5,.,.,TGTGCCAGCAGTTTACGGAGCAATCAGCCCCAGCATTTT,CASSLRSNQPQHF
TRBV6-1,TRBJ2-2,.,.,TGTGCCAGCAGTGAATGGGGTGGAGGCGGGGAGCTGTTTTTT,CASSEWGGGGELFF
TRBV7-2,TRBJ2-1,.,.,TGTGCCAGCAGCGAGCAGGGTGAGCAGTTCTTC,CASSEQGEQFF
TRBV2,TRBJ1-3,.,once,TGTGCCAGCAGTGAAGCGCTCAGGGTCTCGGGAAACACCATATATTTT,CASSEALRVSGNTIYF
TRBV9,TRBJ2-3,.,.,TGTGCCAGCAGCGTAAAGAGTTCCACAGATACGCAGTATTTT,CASSVKSSTDTQYF
TRBV27,TRBJ2-1,TRBD1,.,TGTGCCAGCAGTCCCGGACAGGGTAACAATGAGCAGTTCTTC,CASSPGQGNNEQFF
TRBV6-6,TRBJ1-1,.,.,TGTGCCAGCCGAGTCGGCACTGAAGCTTTCTTT,CASRVGTEAFF
TRBV7-9,TRBJ1-1,.,few,TGTGCCAGCAGCTTACCAGGCGTGAACACTGAAGCTTTCTTT,CASSLPGVNTEAFF
TRBV30,TRBJ1-1,TRBD1,.,TGTGCCTGGAGTCGTGACAGGGGGTACACTGAAGCTTTCTTT,CAWSRDRGYTEAFF
TRBV6-5,TRBJ2-6,.,.,TGTGCCAGCAGTTTAGATCCTGGGGCCAACGTCCTGACTTTC,CASSLDPGANVLTF
TRBV6-5,TRBJ1-2,.,.,TGTGCCAGCAGTTGGCTACAGGATTTGTCTGGGGGCTACACCTTC,CASSWLQDLSGGYTF
TRBV28,TRBJ2-2,TRBD1,.,TGTGCCAGCAGTTTACCCGGGACAGACACCGGGGAGCTGTTTTTT,CASSLPGTDTGELFF
TRBV7-2,TRBJ2-5,.,.,TGTGCCAGCAGCCGGGACTGGAACCAAGAGACCCAGTACTTC,CASSRDWNQETQYF
TRBV10-1,TRBJ2-7,TRBD2,.,TGCGCCAGCAGTGCAGGCGGGAGCTCCTACGAGCAGTACTTC,CASSAGGSSYEQYF
TRBV15,TRBJ2-6,.,.,TGTGCCACCAGCAGGCCTGGACTGTCTGGGGCCAACGTCCTGACTTTC,CATSRPGLSGANVLTF
TRBV5-4,TRBJ2-7,.,few,TGTGCCAGCAGCTTGGAAGGGGCGGGGGAGCAGTACTTC,CASSLEGAGEQYF
TRBV6-5,TRBJ2-2,TRBD2,.,TGTGCCAGCAGTTACTCGGGGGTAGCGGGGAGGGAGCTGTTTTTT,CASSYSGVAGRELFF
TRBV28,TRBJ2-7,TRBD2,.,TGTGCCAGCAGCCGGACTAGCGGGAGGGGATACGAGCAGTACTTC,CASSRTSGRGYEQYF
TRBV28,TRBJ2-1,.,.,TGTGCCAGCAGTCTTACGAGCGGTTACTACAATGAGCAGTTCTTC,CASSLTSGYYNEQFF
TRBV27,TRBJ1-2,.,.,TGTGCCAGCAGCCCCCCCGGCCAGACTTACTATGGCTACACCTTC,CASSPPGQTYYGYTF
TRBV10-2,TRBJ2-2,.,.,TGCGCCAGCAGTGATCCGCACGTAGTAACCGGGGAGCTGTTTTTT,CASSDPHVVTGELFF
TRBV11-2,TRBJ2-7,.,once,TGTGCCAGCAGCCACTGGCGGACACCTTCCTACGAGCAGTACTTC,CASSHWRTPSYEQYF
TRBV11-2,TRBJ1-2,.,.,TGTGCCTCGGGGGAATTCCATGGCTACACCTTC,CASGEFHGYTF
TRBV5-1,TRBJ1-1,.,.,TGCGCCAGCAGCTTGGTGGCAGAGGGTGAAGCTTTCTTT,CASSLVAEGEAFF
TRBV7-2,TRBJ2-7,.,.,TGTGCCAGCAGCTTAATCCCCCCGATGGCGGGGAGCTCCTACGAGCAGTACTTC,CASSLIPPMAGSSYEQYF
TRBV7-9,TRBJ1-2,.,.,TGTGCCAGCAGCTTTTCGGGGGAACCTGGCTACACCTTC,CASSFSGEPGYTF
TRBV6-6,TRBJ2-5,TRBD2,.,TGTGCCAGCAGTTGGGGACGGGGGGAGCAAGAGACCCAGTACTTC,CASSWGRGEQETQYF
TRBV10-1,TRBJ2-7,.,.,TGCGCCAGCAAAGTAGATCGTTGTTACGAGCAGTACTTC,CASKVDRCYEQYF
TRBV27,TRBJ2-7,TRBD1,.,TGTGCCAGCAGGCTGACAGGGGGCCTCGAGCAGTACTTC,CASRLTGGLEQYF
TRBV6-5,TRBJ1-3,.,.,TGTGCCAGCAGTTACTCCGCCGCCGGGGACACCATATATTTT,CASSYSAAGDTIYF
TRBV10-3,TRBJ2-1,TRBD2,.,TGTGCCATCAGTGAGTCTAGCGGGCGTCCCCCTGAGCAGTTCTTC,CAISESSGRPPEQFF
TRBV27,TRBJ1-2,TRBD1,.,TGTGCCAGCAGTCCCCGATCAACTTCGGACAGGGGGCATGGCTACACCTTC,CASSPRSTSDRGHGYTF
TRBV6-6,TRBJ1-1,.,.,TGTGCCAGCGCTACCTCAAAGGGGCAGGGCGCTACTGAAGCTTTCTTT,CASATSKGQGATEAFF
TRBV5-6,TRBJ2-1,TRBD2,.,TGTGCCAGCAGCTTCCTAGCGGGGGGGGCCTACAATGAGCAGTTCTTC,CASSFLAGGAYNEQFF